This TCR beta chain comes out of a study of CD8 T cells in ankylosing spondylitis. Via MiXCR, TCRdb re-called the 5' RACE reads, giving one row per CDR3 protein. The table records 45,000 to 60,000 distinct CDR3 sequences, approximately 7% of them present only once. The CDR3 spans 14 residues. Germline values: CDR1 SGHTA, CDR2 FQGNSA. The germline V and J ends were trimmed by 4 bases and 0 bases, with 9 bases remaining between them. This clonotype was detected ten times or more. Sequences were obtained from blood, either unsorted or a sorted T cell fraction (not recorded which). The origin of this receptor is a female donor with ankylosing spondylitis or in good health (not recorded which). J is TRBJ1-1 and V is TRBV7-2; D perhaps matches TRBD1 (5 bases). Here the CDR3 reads CASSWGTLNTEAFF. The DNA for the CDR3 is TGTGCCAGCAGCTGGGGCACATTGAACACTGAAGCTTTCTTT.